This TCR beta chain was recovered during a study of memory CD4+ T cells and cytomegalovirus serostatus. Study overall: This sample comes from healthy Belgian adults, about 10 CMV seropositive, under 25 seronegative.

General study points: About two fifths of the roughly 150 known CMV-associated TCRbeta sequences appeared in CD4+ memory. A US-trained random forest predicted CMV serostatus with median AUC around 0.9.

The method was immunoSEQ multiplex PCR; TCRdb's version includes in-frame clones alone and lacks a portion of them. The table shows tens of thousands of clones, with 82% occurring only once. The germline V gene has CDR1 MNHEY and CDR2 SVGAGI. V lost 4 bases, J lost 3 bases, and 10 bases lay in between. This CDR3 spans 13 amino acids. Single viable CD3+CD4+CD8-CD45RO+ cells were sorted as the memory CD4+ T cells. Donors' CMV status reflects serum IgG against pp150, pp28, p38, p52. Regarding this clone: As yet, its antigen is unknown.

V and J are TRBV6-5 and TRBJ2-7; the D call may be TRBD1 or TRBD2 (5 bases each). The clonotype comes from an adult in good health and CMV-seronegative. The sample comprised memory CD4+ T cells from blood. Here the CDR3 reads CASSFGDLYEQYF. CDR3 in DNA: TGTGCCAGCAGTTTCGGGGACCTCTACGAGCAGTACTTC.